Presented here are 24 T cell receptor beta chains from one specimen sequenced in a study of cytomegalovirus exposure and HLA in healthy donors. PCR amplification relied on 60 Vbeta primers (plus 13 Jbeta primers). Sequencing used immunoSEQ multiplex PCR; TCRdb keeps in-frame clones, though not all of them. The profile shows 120,000 or so clones, around 75% of them singletons. The sequenced material came from PBMCs. Source of these receptors: a woman in her forties or fifties in good health and CMV-seropositive.

CDR3 nucleotides: TGTGCCAGCAACCCTACAGGGAACTACGAGCAGTACTTC. Translated, it gives CASNPTGNYEQYF. The chain joins TRBV7-2 to TRBJ2-7; a possible D gene is TRBD1 (6 bases). The germline V gene encodes CDR1 SGHTA and CDR2 FQGNSA. The CDR3 covers 13 residues. V shed 7 bases and J shed 3 bases, with 13 bases lying between them.

The CDR3 DNA is TGTGCCAGTAGTACAACGCAGAAGCAGTTCTTC. Protein: CASSTTQKQFF. The J gene is TRBJ2-1, the V gene TRBV19; D is undetermined. The CDR3 spans 11 residues. Germline CDR1 LNHDA, CDR2 SQIVND (reference sequence). V lost 4 bases and J lost 11, with 9 bases in between.

The chain couples TRBV6-5 to TRBJ1-4; D ambiguous. The V gene lost 0 bases and the J gene lost 6 bases, with 11 bases spanning the gap. The length of the CDR3 is 15 residues. The germline V gene encodes CDR1 MNHEY and CDR2 SVGAGI. CDR3 sequence: CASSYSSYSDEKLFF. CDR3 DNA: TGTGCCAGCAGTTACTCATCATACTCGGATGAAAAACTGTTTTTT.

The rearrangement joins TRBV7-9 to TRBJ2-7; weak D call: TRBD1 (5 bases). The CDR3 sequence is 13 residues long. V was clipped by 2 bases and J by 3 bases, with 8 bases between them. Germline-derived CDR1 and CDR2 are SEHNR and FQNEAQ (reference sequence). The CDR3 sequence: CASSLKDSYEQYF. The CDR3 nucleotides are TGTGCCAGCAGCTTAAAAGACAGCTACGAGCAGTACTTC.

This clone has a single count. The chain has TRBV6-1 and TRBJ2-3; D may be TRBD2 (5 bases). The CDR3 covers 13 residues. Germline V lookup: CDR1 MNHNS, CDR2 SASEGT. Deletions cut 4 bases from V and 5 bases from J, with 10 bases between. The CDR3 region has the DNA TGTGCCAGCAGTGTGACTACTCGAGATACGCAGTATTTT. Translated: CASSVTTRDTQYF.

This chain joins TRBV5-1 and TRBJ2-7; TRBD2 matches at 7 bases. The germline V gene encodes CDR1 SGHRS and CDR2 YFSETQ. With 0 bases clipped from V and 5 bases from J, the junction kept 2 bases outside the gene matches. This CDR3 has 13 residues. The DNA of the CDR3 is TGCGCCAGCAGCTTGGAGGGGAGGGACGAGCAGTACTTC. Amino acid sequence: CASSLEGRDEQYF.

This sequence joins TRBV13 and TRBJ2-5; 8 nucleotides match TRBD1. Germline V gene lookup returns CDR1 PRHDT and CDR2 FYEKMQ (reference sequence). The CDR3 contains 15 residues. The V and J ends lost 4 bases and 4 bases, in that order; junction bases with no gene match: 8. CDR3 region: CASSSTRQGLETQYF. The CDR3 DNA follows: TGTGCCAGCAGCTCCACTCGACAGGGGCTAGAGACCCAGTACTTC.

In its sample, this clone was seen a few times. The J gene is TRBJ1-2, the V gene TRBV4-1; a possible D gene is TRBD1 (5 bases). The V gene lost 1 base and the J gene lost 8 bases, with 14 bases spanning the gap. This CDR3 is 14 amino acids long. CDR1 is MGHRA and CDR2 is YSYEKL in the germline V gene. The CDR3 here is CASSQGHGGLGYTF. The CDR3 DNA sequence: TGCGCCAGCAGCCAAGGGCACGGGGGTCTCGGCTACACCTTC.

The chain links TRBV4-3 to TRBJ1-2; D remains unclear. Germline values: CDR1 LGHNA, CDR2 YSLEER. With 1 base removed from V and 8 bases from J, the gap between germline ends came to 17 bases. This CDR3 region has 15 residues. The CDR3 DNA follows: TGCGCCAGCAGCCAAGCGGCGGGGTTTGTACAAGGCTACACCTTC. Translated: CASSQAAGFVQGYTF.

Details on this clone: The same CDR3 can be traced to other DNA sequences in this sample. This chain uses TRBV7-3 with TRBJ2-1; D not certain. Trimming took 2 bases from V and 3 from J, leaving 5 bases between them. The CDR3 runs to 13 residues. Germline lookup yields CDR1 SGHTA and CDR2 FQGTGA. CDR3 nucleotide sequence: TGTGCCAGCAGCTTAGGGCTCTACAATGAGCAGTTCTTC. The encoded protein is CASSLGLYNEQFF. The whole variable domain, filled in from reference TRBV7-3 and TRBJ2-1, reads GAGVSQTPSNKVTEKGKYVELRCDPISGHTALYWYRQSLGQGPEFLIYFQGTGAADDSGLPNDRFFAVRPEGSVSTLKIQRTERGDSAVYLCASSLGLYNEQFFGPGTRLTVL.

The chain carries TRBV5-1 and TRBJ2-1, with D possibly matching TRBD2 (5 bases). The CDR3 extends over 14 amino acids. V was shortened by 4 bases and J by 7 bases, with 15 bases between the two germline ends. Germline assignment: CDR1 SGHRS and CDR2 YFSETQ. The CDR3 sequence: CASSEGYGGNEQFF. CDR3 in DNA: TGCGCCAGCAGCGAGGGATACGGCGGGAATGAGCAGTTCTTC.

V usage is TRBV19 and J usage is TRBJ1-1, with 7 bases that match TRBD1. The CDR3 is 14 amino acids. The germline V gene encodes CDR1 LNHDA and CDR2 SQIVND (reference sequence). V shed 6 bases and J 1 base; nucleotides not matched to a gene: 5. CDR3: CASRIQGQNTEAFF. The CDR3 DNA is TGTGCCAGTAGAATACAGGGGCAGAACACTGAAGCTTTCTTT.

The chain couples TRBV7-2 to TRBJ2-5; D gene unclear. The CDR3 has 13 residues. From germline, CDR1 is SGHTA and CDR2 FQGNSA. Trimming removed 5 bases at V and 0 bases at J, with 7 bases between. The DNA for the CDR3 is TGTGCCAGCAGCCCCAGGAACCAAGAGACCCAGTACTTC. This encodes CASSPRNQETQYF.

This sequence joins TRBV6-5 and TRBJ2-3; D perhaps matches TRBD2 (5 bases). The CDR3 contains 14 residues. The V end lost 0 bases, the J end lost 4 bases, and 8 bases lay between the germline ends. CDR1 MNHEY and CDR2 SVGAGI come from the germline V gene. The DNA for the CDR3 is TGTGCCAGCAGTTACTCGAGGGCGTCAGATACGCAGTATTTT. It codes for CASSYSRASDTQYF.

The rearrangement uses TRBV7-2 and TRBJ2-3, with D possibly being TRBD2 (6 bases). The CDR3 sequence is 18 residues long. Germline CDR1 is SGHTA and CDR2 is FQGNSA. The ends were cut back, 1 base at V and 2 bases at J, with 19 bases in the middle. The CDR3 DNA follows: TGTGCCAGCAGCTTAGTGTTCCGGGCTAGCGCAAACACAGATACGCAGTATTTT. Translating it yields CASSLVFRASANTDTQYF.

This rearrangement joins TRBV5-1 to TRBJ1-2, with D tentatively TRBD1 (6 bases). The length of the CDR3 is 12 residues. V lost 3 bases, J lost 8 bases, and 11 bases lay in between. Germline loops: CDR1 SGHRS, CDR2 YFSETQ. For the CDR3, the DNA is TGCGCCAGCAGCTCCGCCACAGGGGGCTACACCTTC. Translation: CASSSATGGYTF.

J is TRBJ2-5 and V is TRBV29-1; 8 bases are shared with TRBD1. Germline V gene data show CDR1 as SQVTM and CDR2 as ANQGSEA. CDR3 size: 12 residues. With V trimmed by 6 bases and J by 5 bases, 5 bases remained unmatched. The CDR3 loop reads CSVDRGRETQYF. CDR3 coding DNA: TGCAGCGTCGACAGGGGTCGGGAGACCCAGTACTTC. The entire variable domain, with the rest obtained from reference TRBV29-1 and TRBJ2-5, is as follows: SAVISQKPSRDICQRGTSLTIQCQVDSQVTMMFWYRQQPGQSLTLIATANQGSEATYESGFVIDKFPISRPNLTFSTLTVSNMSPEDSSIYLCSVDRGRETQYFGPGTRLLVL.

The chain employs TRBV7-2 and TRBJ1-1, with TRBD1 matching 7 bases. Trimming removed 1 base from V and 10 bases from J; junction bases left unmatched: 6. CDR1 is SGHTA, CDR2 FQGNSA, per germline. This CDR3 contains 13 residues. CDR3 sequence: CASSLGLTGRAFF. The DNA for the CDR3 is TGTGCCAGCAGCTTAGGTTTGACAGGGCGAGCTTTCTTT.

The chain uses TRBV6-5 and TRBJ1-2; TRBD1 aligns across 8 bases. CDR3 length: 14 amino acids. V trimming: 8 bases; J trimming: 6 bases; junction bases outside the gene matches: 11. From germline, CDR1 is MNHEY and CDR2 SVGAGI. CDR3 in DNA: TGTGCCAGCCGGGGGACAGGAAGTTTTGATGGCTACACCTTC. Protein sequence: CASRGTGSFDGYTF.

V is TRBV5-6 and J is TRBJ2-5, with 8 bases aligning to TRBD2. The J segment lost 1 base and the V segment lost 3 bases, leaving 8 bases of the junction unmatched. Germline V gives CDR1 SGHDT, CDR2 YYEEEE. CDR3 length: 16 amino acids. CDR3 bases: TGTGCCAGCAGCTGGGGACTAGATCCTCTCCAAGAGACCCAGTACTTC. This translates into CASSWGLDPLQETQYF.

In nucleotides, the CDR3 is TGTGCCACCGGGACTACGAACACCGGGGAGCTGTTTTTT. This translates into CATGTTNTGELFF. V is TRBV19 and J is TRBJ2-2; 7 nucleotides match TRBD2. There are 13 residues in the CDR3. Germline V gives CDR1 LNHDA, CDR2 SQIVND (reference sequence). J was trimmed by 0 bases and V by 10 bases; bases with no gene match: 2.

The chain is built from TRBV7-9 and TRBJ1-2; a weak D match, TRBD1 (6 bases). The CDR3 covers 14 residues. Germline CDR1 is SEHNR and CDR2 is FQNEAQ (reference sequence). V was shortened by 3 bases and J by 4 bases, with 12 bases between the two germline ends. CDR3 loop: CASSFQGRFYGYTF. DNA for the CDR3: TGTGCCAGCAGCTTCCAGGGGCGGTTCTATGGCTACACCTTC.

The genes are TRBV5-1 and TRBJ2-7; D possibly corresponds to TRBD1 (5 bases). The CDR3 extends over 12 amino acids. Trimming took off 4 bases at V and 6 bases at J, with 11 bases between the two ends. Germline V lookup: CDR1 SGHRS, CDR2 YFSETQ. The CDR3 sequence: CASSQGVSEQYF. In DNA, the CDR3 is TGCGCCAGCAGCCAGGGTGTCTCCGAGCAGTACTTC. Full variable domain (outside the CDR3, taken from reference TRBV5-1 and TRBJ2-7): KAGVTQTPRYLIKTRGQQVTLSCSPISGHRSVSWYQQTPGQGLQFLFEYFSETQRNKGNFPGRFSGRQFSNSRSEMNVSTLELGDSALYLCASSQGVSEQYFGPGTRLTVT.

The chain uses TRBV30 and TRBJ2-1; the match to TRBD2 covers 11 bases. The germline gives CDR1 GTSNPN, CDR2 SVGIG (reference sequence). V was clipped by 3 bases and J by 4 bases; unmatched bases: 5. The CDR3 runs to 15 residues. CDR3 bases: TGTGCCTGGAGCCCCGGGACTAGCGGATACAATGAGCAGTTCTTC. Protein product: CAWSPGTSGYNEQFF.